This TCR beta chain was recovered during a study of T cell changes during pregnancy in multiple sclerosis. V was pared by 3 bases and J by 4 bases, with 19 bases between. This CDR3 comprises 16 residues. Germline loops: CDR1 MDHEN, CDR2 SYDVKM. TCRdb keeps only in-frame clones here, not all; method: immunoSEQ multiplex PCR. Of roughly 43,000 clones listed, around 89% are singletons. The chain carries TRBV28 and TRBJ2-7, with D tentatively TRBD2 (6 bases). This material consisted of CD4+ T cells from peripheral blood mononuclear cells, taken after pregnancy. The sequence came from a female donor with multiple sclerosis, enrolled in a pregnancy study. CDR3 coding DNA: TGTGCCAGCAGTTTGGCCTTGGGTAGCGGCCTTTACGAGCAGTACTTC. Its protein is CASSLALGSGLYEQYF.